A single sample gave rise to the 21 T cell receptor beta chains below, sequenced in a study of blood T cell repertoires in COVID-19. Measured with immunoSEQ multiplex PCR; TCRdb has only the in-frame clones, and not every one. The table has 150,000 to 200,000 clones, 85% to 90% seen once; the top ten hold 0.6% to 0.8%. Source material: peripheral blood. These receptors originate from a man aged 50-60 years with acute or convalescent COVID-19.

This chain uses TRBV29-1 with TRBJ1-1; maybe TRBD1 (5 bases). The germline V gene has CDR1 SQVTM and CDR2 ANQGSEA. The CDR3 has 15 residues. Trimming removed 2 bases at V and 0 bases at J, with 13 bases between. CDR3 amino acids: CSVESPRGLNTEAFF. The CDR3 coding sequence is TGCAGCGTTGAATCCCCCCGGGGGTTGAACACTGAAGCTTTCTTT. Combining the CDR3 with reference TRBV29-1 and TRBJ1-1 gives the whole variable domain SAVISQKPSRDICQRGTSLTIQCQVDSQVTMMFWYRQQPGQSLTLIATANQGSEATYESGFVIDKFPISRPNLTFSTLTVSNMSPEDSSIYLCSVESPRGLNTEAFFGQGTRLTVV.

This clone came up a few times. CDR3 sequence reads: CAMGGETASNQPQHF. The CDR3, as DNA: TGTGCCATGGGGGGGGAAACTGCGAGCAATCAGCCCCAGCATTTT. The chain carries TRBV10-3 and TRBJ1-5; a possible D gene is TRBD1 (5 bases). Trimming removed 9 bases at V and 1 base at J, with 16 bases between. This CDR3 has 15 residues. The V gene's germline CDR1 is ENHRY and CDR2 SYGVKD.

The chain carries TRBV19 and TRBJ2-1; 7 nucleotides agree with TRBD2. V shed 7 bases, J shed 9 bases, and the junction held 15 bases outside the gene matches. The length of the CDR3 is 15 residues. The V gene's germline CDR1 is LNHDA and CDR2 SQIVND (reference sequence). The CDR3 DNA sequence: TGTGCCAGTACTAGGAGCGGCGGGAGAGACGGTGAGCAGTTCTTC. Amino acid sequence: CASTRSGGRDGEQFF.

V is TRBV7-6 and J is TRBJ1-4; D is unresolved. The V gene lost 5 bases and the J gene lost 5 bases, with 6 bases spanning the gap. This CDR3 spans 12 amino acids. Germline lookup yields CDR1 SGHVS and CDR2 FNYEAQ. CDR3 in amino acids: CASSHINEKLFF. The CDR3 nucleotides read TGTGCCAGCAGCCACATCAATGAAAAACTGTTTTTT.

This clone was recorded a few times. In nucleotides, the CDR3 is TGTGCCAGCAGCGCCGGGACAAAGCCGGGCGCTCACTATGGCTACACCTTC. Amino acids: CASSAGTKPGAHYGYTF. The chain recombines TRBV5-6 with TRBJ1-2, with D possibly TRBD1 on 6 matching bases. The V gene's germline CDR1 is SGHDT and CDR2 YYEEEE. The CDR3 length is 17 residues. With 4 bases removed from V and 3 bases from J, the gap between germline ends came to 22 bases.

This chain joins TRBV10-2 and TRBJ1-3, with 11 bases identical to TRBD1. After removal of 5 bases from V and 4 bases from J, the junction contained 13 bases not matched to a gene. The germline V gene has CDR1 WSHSY and CDR2 SAAADI. This CDR3 comprises 18 residues. DNA for the CDR3: TGCGCCAGCAGTCCCGGGACAGGGGGTACTGCAGGAGGAAACACCATATATTTT. Its protein product is CASSPGTGGTAGGNTIYF.

The rearrangement uses TRBV4-1 and TRBJ2-1, with D perhaps matching TRBD2 (6 bases). The CDR3 loop spans 16 amino acids. V lost 0 bases to trimming and J lost 9 bases, with 18 bases between them. CDR1 and CDR2 from the germline V gene are MGHRA and YSYEKL. Written as DNA, the CDR3 is TGCGCCAGCAGCCAAGATGCGGGGACGCTGGGGGGTGAGCAGTTCTTC. Translation: CASSQDAGTLGGEQFF.

This clone was seen a handful of times. The rearrangement joins TRBV4-1 to TRBJ1-1; D may be TRBD1 (6 bases). The germline V and J ends were trimmed by 1 base and 0 bases, with 9 bases remaining between them. The CDR3 covers 15 residues. The germline CDR1 and CDR2 sequences are MGHRA and YSYEKL. CDR3 region: CASSQGQAMNTEAFF. In DNA, the CDR3 is TGCGCCAGCAGCCAAGGACAGGCCATGAACACTGAAGCTTTCTTT.

The chain links TRBV19 to TRBJ1-2; a possible D gene is TRBD1 (5 bases). Trimming stripped 5 bases from V and 7 bases from J, with 14 bases between. Germline CDR1 is LNHDA and CDR2 is SQIVND (reference sequence). The CDR3 spans 13 residues. In nucleotides, the CDR3 is TGTGCCAGTAGTCCGGGCAGGGATGGTGGCTACACCTTC. Translated, it gives CASSPGRDGGYTF.

The genes are TRBV5-1 and TRBJ2-1, with TRBD1 matching over 7 bases. CDR1 is SGHRS and CDR2 is YFSETQ in the germline V gene. Trimming cost V 4 bases and J 9 bases; bases outside gene matches: 7. The CDR3 totals 13 residues. The CDR3 here is CASSATGDREQFF. The CDR3, as DNA: TGCGCCAGCAGCGCTACAGGGGACCGTGAGCAGTTCTTC.

The chain couples TRBV25-1 to TRBJ2-5; TRBD2 aligns across 7 bases. The trim removed 6 bases at V and 3 bases at J, leaving 4 bases unmatched. The germline CDR1 and CDR2 sequences are MGHDK and SYGVNS. The CDR3 has 13 amino acids. The CDR3 sequence: CASSLSGKETQYF. The CDR3 coding sequence is TGTGCCAGCAGCTTGAGCGGGAAAGAGACCCAGTACTTC.

The chain carries TRBV28 and TRBJ2-7, with 10 positions matching TRBD1. Germline V gene sequence: CDR1 MDHEN, CDR2 SYDVKM. V trimming: 4 bases; J trimming: 5 bases; junction bases outside the gene matches: 8. This CDR3 contains 15 residues. CDR3 DNA: TGTGCCAGCAGTTCATTTCGACAGGGGGCAAACGAGCAGTACGTC. It encodes CASSSFRQGANEQYV.

V usage is TRBV3-1 (or the pseudogene TRBV3-2) and J usage is TRBJ2-7, with 8 bases identical to TRBD2. V lost 4 bases and J lost 2; bases outside the gene matches: 7. Germline CDR1 LGHDT, CDR2 YNNKEL (reference sequence). The CDR3 is made up of 15 amino acids. The CDR3 nucleotides read TGTGCCAGCAGCCCGGGAGATAGCGGGGCCTACGAGCAGTACTTC. Its protein product is CASSPGDSGAYEQYF.

The genes are TRBV10-3 and TRBJ2-5, with 8 positions matching TRBD1. The V segment lost 5 bases and the J segment 1 base; nucleotides outside the gene matches: 9. Germline V gene data show CDR1 as ENHRY and CDR2 as SYGVKD. This CDR3 spans 16 amino acids. The CDR3 sequence: CAISTGTGRVQETQYF. CDR3 nucleotide sequence: TGTGCCATCAGTACGGGGACAGGTAGGGTCCAAGAGACCCAGTACTTC.

The chain combines TRBV5-1 with TRBJ2-2, with 8 bases that match TRBD2. CDR3 length: 16 amino acids. CDR1 SGHRS and CDR2 YFSETQ come from the germline V gene. Trimming took 0 bases from V and 6 from J; bases not matched to a gene: 7. The CDR3 bases are TGCGCCAGCAGCTTGGGTTCTCTAGCGGGTCCCGGGGAGCTGTTTTTT. Protein product: CASSLGSLAGPGELFF.

This clone has just a few counts. The genes are TRBV5-1 and TRBJ2-1; the D gene is possibly TRBD2 (5 bases). Germline V gene sequence: CDR1 SGHRS, CDR2 YFSETQ. Trimming stripped 3 bases from V and 8 bases from J, with 18 bases between. The CDR3 contains 15 residues. DNA of the CDR3: TGCGCCAGCAGCTCAACTAGTAGGTTGATCGATGAGCAGTTCTTC. This translates into CASSSTSRLIDEQFF.

This clone was seen just once. The genes are TRBV9 and TRBJ1-1, with no clear D. The germline gives CDR1 SGDLS, CDR2 YYNGEE. The CDR3 contains 16 residues. Deletions cut 0 bases from V and 0 bases from J, with 12 bases between. In nucleotides, the CDR3 is TGTGCCAGCAGCGTAGGGAGGTCGGGTGTGAACACTGAAGCTTTCTTT. Amino acid sequence: CASSVGRSGVNTEAFF.

The chain employs TRBV6-5 and TRBJ1-5; 8 bases match TRBD1. CDR3 length: 14 residues. Germline CDR1 and CDR2: MNHEY and SVGAGI. V shed 6 bases and J 4 bases; nucleotides not matched to a gene: 5. CDR3 nucleotide sequence: TGTGCCAGCAGCCTTGGACAGGGTAATCAGCCCCAGCATTTT. It specifies CASSLGQGNQPQHF.

The chain joins TRBV4-2 to TRBJ2-3, with D possibly matching TRBD1 (6 bases). V was clipped by 3 bases and J by 2 bases, with 18 bases between them. The CDR3 length is 17 residues. Per the germline V gene, CDR1 is LGHNA and CDR2 is YNFKEQ. CDR3 sequence: CASSQPEGQTYTDTQYF. The CDR3, as DNA: TGTGCCAGCAGCCAGCCAGAGGGACAAACCTACACAGATACGCAGTATTTT.

Written as DNA, the CDR3 is TGTGCCAGCAGCTCAGGGGCTAGCGGGAGGACAGATACGCAGTATTTT. It codes for CASSSGASGRTDTQYF. This chain uses TRBV9 with TRBJ2-3; 11 bases agree with TRBD2. CDR1 is SGDLS and CDR2 is YYNGEE in the germline V gene. The V segment lost 4 bases and the J segment 3 bases; nucleotides outside the gene matches: 7. The CDR3 is 16 amino acids.

The chain combines TRBV10-3 with TRBJ2-7, with 9 bases lining up with TRBD2. The CDR3 loop spans 17 amino acids. Germline CDR1 is ENHRY and CDR2 is SYGVKD. Germline trimming cut 4 bases from V and 0 bases from J; bases unmatched to any gene: 10. The CDR3 loop reads CAISAPQRGDVSYEQYV. Here the CDR3 DNA reads TGTGCCATCAGTGCCCCACAGCGGGGGGACGTCTCCTACGAGCAGTACGTC.